Following are 15 T cell receptor beta chains from one sample sequenced in a study of response to subunit inactivated influenza vaccine. TCRdb analysed the RT-PCR reads with MiXCR anew, one entry per CDR3 protein. Here the sample spans more than 150,000 distinct CDR3 sequences, roughly 10% being singletons. The sequences come from CD8+ T cells sorted from PBMCs, collected around 25 months after vaccination. Source of these receptors: a man in his fifties or sixties who received an inactivated influenza vaccine.

There are many counts of this clonotype. The chain combines TRBV7-9 with TRBJ2-1; 9 nucleotides agree with TRBD2. From germline, CDR1 is SEHNR and CDR2 FQNEAQ (reference sequence). Unmatched junction bases numbered 15, after V lost 3 bases and J lost 9 bases. The CDR3 is 17 residues long. The CDR3 reads CASSFLSGPAGGFEQFF. CDR3 DNA sequence: TGTGCCAGCAGCTTCCTCAGTGGGCCAGCGGGAGGTTTTGAGCAGTTCTTC.

This clonotype was recorded many times. The rearrangement joins TRBV20-1 to TRBJ2-7; D is undetermined. Germline V CDR1 and CDR2: DFQATT, SNEGSKA (reference sequence). CDR3 length: 14 residues. Trimming stripped 0 bases from V and 0 bases from J, with 9 bases between. The CDR3 here is CSARDRTSSYEQYF. CDR3 bases: TGCAGTGCTAGAGATCGGACCAGCTCCTACGAGCAGTACTTC.

By share, this clonotype ranks as medium-sized. The CDR3 is CASSQKRGQGAYEQYF. The DNA for the CDR3 is TGTGCCAGCAGCCAAAAGAGGGGACAGGGGGCCTACGAGCAGTACTTC. The rearrangement joins TRBV3-1 to TRBJ2-7; 11 nucleotides agree with TRBD1. V was clipped by 2 bases and J by 2 bases; unmatched bases: 5. Germline V lookup: CDR1 LGHDT, CDR2 YNNKEL (reference sequence). This CDR3 spans 16 amino acids.

This clonotype was counted only a few times. This chain links TRBV3-1 with TRBJ1-1, with D unclear. Germline-derived CDR1 and CDR2 are LGHDT and YNNKEL (reference sequence). CDR3 length: 14 amino acids. The V and J ends lost 1 base and 6 bases respectively, with 12 bases between them. The chain's CDR3 is CASSQVRSASEAFF. CDR3 bases: TGTGCCAGCAGCCAAGTCAGGTCGGCATCTGAAGCTTTCTTT.

Remarks on this clonotype: This may come from a read error, since a much larger clone is one base off. The CDR3 loop is CARSRAGRGRDGYTF. In nucleotides, the CDR3 is TGTGCCAGGAGCCGCGCCGGCAGGGGACGTGATGGCTACACCTTC. The chain has TRBV3-1 and TRBJ1-2; perhaps TRBD1 as D (6 bases). Looked up from germline, CDR1 is LGHDT and CDR2 is YNNKEL (reference sequence). The CDR3 runs 15 residues.

This clonotype was observed at least ten times. The chain has TRBV20-1 and TRBJ2-1; D remains ambiguous. Germline loops: CDR1 DFQATT, CDR2 SNEGSKA (reference sequence). The CDR3 extends over 11 amino acids. V shed 5 bases and J shed 4 bases, with 6 bases lying between them. Written as DNA, the CDR3 is TGCAGTGCTGAGAGGTACAATGAGCAGTTCTTC. It is translated as CSAERYNEQFF.

Only a few counts were recorded for this clonotype. CDR3 loop: CASSRTGGGEQYF. CDR3 bases: TGTGCCAGCAGTAGGACAGGGGGCGGCGAGCAGTACTTC. The V gene is TRBV6-1, the J gene TRBJ2-7, with TRBD1 matching over 11 bases. Unmatched junction bases numbered 3, after V lost 5 bases and J lost 6 bases. The CDR3 has 13 residues. Per the germline V gene, CDR1 is MNHNS and CDR2 is SASEGT.

As to this clonotype: A much larger clone differs from this one at a single base, so this may be a read error. The chain has TRBV6-5 and TRBJ2-2; either TRBD1 or TRBD2 may fit D (5 bases each). Germline V CDR1 and CDR2: MNHEY, SVGAGI. This CDR3 region has 14 residues. V was cut by 2 bases and J by 7 bases, with 11 bases left in between. CDR3 bases: TGTGCCAGCAGTTACGAAGCAGGGAGCGGGGAGCTGTTTTTT. Its protein is CASSYEAGSGELFF.

This clonotype was counted many times. The chain joins TRBV5-4 to TRBJ2-1; D tentatively fits TRBD1 or TRBD2 (5 bases each). CDR1 is SGHNT, CDR2 YYREEE, per germline (reference sequence). V was clipped by 0 bases and J by 2 bases, with 21 bases between them. This CDR3 is built from 19 residues. For the CDR3, the DNA is TGTGCCAGCAGCTTGGTTCCGGGACCAACTATAGGCGCCTACAATGAGCAGTTCTTC. Protein sequence: CASSLVPGPTIGAYNEQFF.

This clonotype came up a few times. The chain combines TRBV5-1 with TRBJ2-1, with TRBD1 matching over 7 bases. The J segment lost 0 bases and the V segment lost 0 bases, leaving 6 bases of the junction unmatched. The CDR3 loop spans 17 amino acids. Germline V gives CDR1 SGHRS, CDR2 YFSETQ. The CDR3 loop is CASSLDRGLSSYNEQFF. The CDR3 region has the DNA TGCGCCAGCAGCTTGGATAGGGGGCTTAGCTCCTACAATGAGCAGTTCTTC.

V gene TRBV12-3 or TRBV12-4 combines with J gene TRBJ2-7; 7 nucleotides match TRBD2. The junction had 3 bases not matched to a gene; V was cut back by 4 bases and J by 3 bases. The CDR3 is 13 amino acids. The CDR3 here is CASSWGTNYEQYF. The CDR3 DNA sequence: TGTGCCAGCAGTTGGGGGACTAACTACGAGCAGTACTTC.

This rearrangement joins TRBV9 to TRBJ2-1, with D tentatively TRBD2 (6 bases). V was pared by 6 bases and J by 6 bases, with 16 bases between. The germline CDR1 and CDR2 sequences are SGDLS and YYNGEE. The CDR3 is made up of 14 amino acids. CDR3 nucleotide sequence: TGTGCCAGCACGCCCCGCGGGGCCCTCAATGAGCAGTTCTTC. This codes for CASTPRGALNEQFF.

In this sample, this clonotype turned up many times. V and J are TRBV4-3 and TRBJ2-1; D not certain. Germline values: CDR1 LGHNA, CDR2 YSLEER. CDR3 length: 17 residues. V was shortened by 2 bases and J by 4 bases, with 18 bases between the two germline ends. DNA for the CDR3: TGCGCCAGCAGCCAAACCCCTTTGCGGCAGGTGTACAATGAGCAGTTCTTC. This encodes CASSQTPLRQVYNEQFF.

This clonotype has ten or more counts. The chain uses TRBV5-1 and TRBJ1-2; weak D call: TRBD1 (6 bases). The CDR3 length is 15 residues. Trimming cost V 3 bases and J 5 bases, with 17 bases left between them. Germline-derived CDR1 and CDR2 are SGHRS and YFSETQ. The CDR3 loop is CASSSSSGQMYGYTF. CDR3 bases: TGCGCCAGCAGCTCATCCTCCGGACAGATGTATGGCTACACCTTC.

This clonotype was seen a few times. The V call is TRBV19, the J call TRBJ2-1, with D perhaps given as TRBD1 or TRBD2 (5 bases each). The CDR3 spans 9 residues. V lost 9 bases, J lost 10 bases, and 7 bases lay in between. Germline CDR1 and CDR2: LNHDA and SQIVND (reference sequence). The CDR3 spells CASGTEQFF. CDR3 DNA sequence: TGTGCCAGCGGGACGGAGCAGTTCTTC. Together with reference TRBV19 and TRBJ2-1, the CDR3 gives the full variable domain: DGGITQSPKYLFRKEGQNVTLSCEQNLNHDAMYWYRQDPGQGLRLIYYSQIVNDFQKGDIAEGYSVSREKKESFPLTVTSAQKNPTAFYLCASGTEQFFGPGTRLTVL.